This T cell receptor (beta chain) originates from a study of T-cell reconstitution after alpha-beta-depleted transplantation in children. Remarks on this clonotype: Its specificity is unknown.

Unique molecular identifiers were incorporated into the prepared TCRbeta library. TCRdb re-analysed the PCR reads in MiXCR, keeping a single row per CDR3 protein. This table has about 980,000 distinct CDR3 sequences, 25% to 30% appearing once. The CDR3 has 13 amino acids. Deletions cut 5 bases from V and 5 bases from J, with 13 bases between. The study's findings and limits: At the one-year point after transplant, T-cell counts and TCRbeta diversity were found to come mostly from T cells that had been newly produced. Certain patients had high TCRbeta diversity at day 60, and it came from recipient T cells and thymic progenitors that survived. Several hundred rapidly expanded clones from non-depleted graft cells reportedly supplied alpha-beta T cells about two months post-transplant.

The starting material was PBMCs, mostly from graft donor cells, obtained 360 days after TCRalphabeta/CD19-depleted stem cell transplant. The chain employs TRBV12-3 or TRBV12-4 and TRBJ2-7; perhaps TRBD2 as D (5 bases). This TCR was recovered from a boy in the first two years of life who had a stem cell transplant for SCID, so the T cells may come from the graft donor. CDR3 sequence reads: CASSQALANEQYF. The CDR3 DNA reads TGTGCCAGCAGTCAAGCCCTAGCAAACGAGCAGTACTTC.